The 30 T cell receptor beta chains listed next were all sequenced from one sample in a study of T cell changes during pregnancy in multiple sclerosis. Profiled with immunoSEQ multiplex PCR; TCRdb holds only in-frame clones, not every one. The data hold more than 15,000 clones, with more than 70% observed a single time. Sample: CD8+ T cells from peripheral blood mononuclear cells, taken in the third trimester of pregnancy. The receptors were gathered from a female donor in good health, enrolled as a control in a pregnancy study.

The V call is TRBV4-2, the J call TRBJ1-4, with 12 bases aligning to TRBD1. This CDR3 is 17 amino acids long. J gave up 7 bases and V 0 bases, and 6 bases lay outside the gene matches. Germline CDR1 is LGHNA and CDR2 is YNFKEQ. The CDR3 sequence is CASSQDGLGQGAEKLFF. The CDR3 DNA sequence: TGTGCCAGCAGCCAAGATGGTTTGGGACAGGGGGCTGAAAAACTGTTTTTT.

This clone occurred once. The chain carries TRBV29-1 and TRBJ2-7; TRBD2 agrees at 7 bases. The CDR3 consists of 13 residues. Trimming at V came to 3 bases and at J to 2 bases, leaving 4 bases not matched to a gene. Germline V lookup: CDR1 SQVTM, CDR2 ANQGSEA. CDR3: CSVEASGTYEQYF. The DNA of the CDR3 is TGCAGCGTTGAGGCTAGCGGAACCTACGAGCAGTACTTC.

This sequence joins TRBV19 and TRBJ2-7; D call uncertain. The V gene lost 0 bases and the J gene lost 3 bases, with 6 bases spanning the gap. In germline, CDR1 is LNHDA, CDR2 SQIVND (reference sequence). There are 13 residues in the CDR3. CDR3 nucleotides: TGTGCCAGTAGTATAGATCAAAACTACGAGCAGTACTTC. It specifies CASSIDQNYEQYF.

The chain combines TRBV27 with TRBJ2-3, with TRBD2 as a possible D gene (5 bases). CDR1 and CDR2 from the germline V gene are MNHEY and SMNVEV (reference sequence). The CDR3 loop spans 15 amino acids. Trimming removed 5 bases from V and 6 bases from J, with 18 bases in between. The CDR3 DNA reads as TGTGCCAGCAGTCCGACCGGCGGGCACATGGATACGCAGTATTTT. It translates to CASSPTGGHMDTQYF.

This rearrangement joins TRBV29-1 to TRBJ2-3, with TRBD2 matching 14 bases. Per germline, CDR1 SQVTM and CDR2 ANQGSEA. With V trimmed by 3 bases and J by 7 bases, 6 bases remained unmatched. The CDR3 length is 15 residues. This CDR3 is CSVDPTSGRAHTQYF. The CDR3 DNA follows: TGCAGCGTTGACCCGACTAGCGGGAGGGCTCATACGCAGTATTTT.

J is TRBJ2-3 and V is TRBV19; a weak D match, TRBD1 (5 bases). Germline V gene lookup returns CDR1 LNHDA and CDR2 SQIVND (reference sequence). Deletions cut 5 bases from V and 0 bases from J, with 12 bases between. The CDR3 is made up of 15 amino acids. The CDR3 DNA is TGTGCCAGTAGTTTGGCCCACAGGAGCACAGATACGCAGTATTTT. Translating gives CASSLAHRSTDTQYF.

The V gene is TRBV19, the J gene TRBJ1-1, with a weak D call TRBD1 (6 bases). Germline V gene data show CDR1 as LNHDA and CDR2 as SQIVND (reference sequence). The CDR3 spans 13 residues. Trimming pared 8 bases from V and 4 bases from J, leaving 14 bases between. CDR3 sequence: CASSPGGVTEAFF. CDR3 in DNA: TGTGCCAGTTCCCCGGGGGGCGTCACTGAAGCTTTCTTT. The full variable domain, with the rest looked up from reference TRBV19 and TRBJ1-1, is DGGITQSPKYLFRKEGQNVTLSCEQNLNHDAMYWYRQDPGQGLRLIYYSQIVNDFQKGDIAEGYSVSREKKESFPLTVTSAQKNPTAFYLCASSPGGVTEAFFGQGTRLTVV.

This chain joins TRBV27 and TRBJ2-5, with 7 bases lining up with TRBD2. From germline, CDR1 is MNHEY and CDR2 SMNVEV (reference sequence). The CDR3 extends over 14 amino acids. The V gene end was trimmed by 6 bases and the J gene end by 2 bases; junction bases not matched to a gene: 6. The CDR3 protein is CASSSRGDQETQYF. The CDR3 DNA follows: TGTGCCAGCAGCAGCCGGGGGGATCAAGAGACCCAGTACTTC.

The chain carries TRBV5-6 and TRBJ2-1; maybe TRBD2 (5 bases). Trimming removed 5 bases from V and 7 bases from J, with 10 bases in between. Germline CDR1 and CDR2: SGHDT and YYEEEE. This CDR3 has 12 residues. The chain's CDR3 is CASSRTQNEQFF. The CDR3 nucleotides read TGTGCCAGCAGTAGGACTCAAAATGAGCAGTTCTTC.

The chain has TRBV11-2 and TRBJ2-7; 7 bases agree with TRBD2. Trimming cost V 3 bases and J 1 base; bases outside gene matches: 6. This CDR3 is 15 amino acids long. Germline V gene sequence: CDR1 SGHAT, CDR2 FQNNGV. The CDR3 spells CASSFLLAVSYEQYF. The CDR3 nucleotides are TGTGCCAGCAGCTTTCTCCTAGCGGTTTCCTACGAGCAGTACTTC.

The chain combines TRBV6-6 with TRBJ2-2; possibly TRBD2 for D (5 bases). V was trimmed by 0 bases and J by 1 base, leaving 9 bases between them. The length of the CDR3 is 16 residues. Looked up from germline, CDR1 is MNHNY and CDR2 is SVGAGI (reference sequence). Written as DNA, the CDR3 is TGTGCCAGCAGTTACTCGCCCAGCGGGAACACCGGGGAGCTGTTTTTT. Its translation: CASSYSPSGNTGELFF.

The rearrangement uses TRBV30 and TRBJ1-4; 7 bases match TRBD1. Per the germline V gene, CDR1 is GTSNPN and CDR2 is SVGIG (reference sequence). The CDR3 totals 16 residues. Germline trimming cut 5 bases from V and 0 bases from J; bases unmatched to any gene: 9. The CDR3 loop reads CAWDRVGRATNEKLFF. CDR3 DNA: TGTGCCTGGGACAGGGTCGGAAGGGCAACTAATGAAAAACTGTTTTTT.

The chain joins TRBV5-1 to TRBJ2-1, with a weak D call TRBD2 (6 bases). Between the trimmed V and J ends, which lost 4 bases and 4 bases, there was a span of 24 bases. Germline CDR1 and CDR2: SGHRS and YFSETQ. The CDR3 has 18 amino acids. DNA of the CDR3: TGCGCCAGCAGCCCCGGGGGAGGCCACAGCGGCCCGTACAATGAGCAGTTCTTC. Translation gives CASSPGGGHSGPYNEQFF. The full variable domain, with the rest looked up from reference TRBV5-1 and TRBJ2-1, is KAGVTQTPRYLIKTRGQQVTLSCSPISGHRSVSWYQQTPGQGLQFLFEYFSETQRNKGNFPGRFSGRQFSNSRSEMNVSTLELGDSALYLCASSPGGGHSGPYNEQFFGPGTRLTVL.

This chain links TRBV6-4 with TRBJ2-2, with D perhaps matching TRBD2 (5 bases). The V and J ends lost 7 bases and 3 bases respectively, with 12 bases between them. Germline V gene sequence: CDR1 MRHNA, CDR2 SNTAGT. This CDR3 has 14 residues. The CDR3 region is CASTLDGDTGELFF. The CDR3, as DNA: TGTGCCAGCACCTTGGACGGGGACACCGGGGAGCTGTTTTTT.

This sequence joins TRBV6-5 and TRBJ2-5; 7 positions agree with TRBD1. This CDR3 region has 15 residues. Germline V gene lookup returns CDR1 MNHEY and CDR2 SVGAGI. The J segment lost 5 bases and the V segment lost 2 bases, leaving 8 bases of the junction unmatched. The CDR3 DNA sequence: TGTGCCAGCAGTTACCAACAGGGGTCTGGGGAGACCCAGTACTTC. Amino acid sequence: CASSYQQGSGETQYF.

This clone has a single count. The chain has TRBV27 and TRBJ2-2; the D is unclear. The CDR3 consists of 13 residues. Germline CDR1 reads MNHEY; CDR2 reads SMNVEV (reference sequence). The germline V and J ends were trimmed by 2 bases and 4 bases, with 5 bases remaining between them. This chain's CDR3 is CASSLISTGELFF. The CDR3 DNA reads TGTGCCAGCAGTTTAATCAGCACCGGGGAGCTGTTTTTT.

This chain joins TRBV7-6 and TRBJ1-1; 7 bases fit TRBD1. Germline CDR1 reads SGHVS; CDR2 reads FNYEAQ. The CDR3 is 13 residues long. The J segment lost 3 bases and the V segment lost 5 bases, leaving 3 bases of the junction unmatched. This chain's CDR3 is CASSPTGDTEAFF. The CDR3 coding sequence is TGTGCCAGCAGCCCCACAGGGGACACTGAAGCTTTCTTT.

V and J are TRBV25-1 and TRBJ1-1; D remains unclear. The V gene lost 1 base and the J gene lost 4 bases, with 10 bases spanning the gap. This CDR3 region has 14 residues. Germline lookup yields CDR1 MGHDK and CDR2 SYGVNS. The CDR3 protein is CASSESGVGTEAFF. In nucleotides, the CDR3 is TGTGCCAGCAGTGAATCCGGGGTCGGCACTGAAGCTTTCTTT.

The rearrangement uses TRBV4-3 and TRBJ2-2; possibly TRBD1 for D (5 bases). Germline CDR1 reads LGHNA; CDR2 reads YSLEER. The CDR3 consists of 16 residues. Trimming shortened V by 1 base and J by 3 bases, and 12 bases separated the two germline ends. CDR3 loop: CASSQAVDTYTGELFF. The CDR3 coding sequence is TGCGCCAGCAGCCAAGCGGTGGACACCTACACCGGGGAGCTGTTTTTT.

The V call is TRBV28, the J call TRBJ1-2, with 12 bases fitting TRBD1. CDR3 length: 16 residues. V dropped 2 bases and J dropped 10; count of bases not matched to a gene: 11. Looked up from germline, CDR1 is MDHEN and CDR2 is SYDVKM. CDR3 bases: TGTGCCAGCAGTTTACGCCCCTCGGGACAGGGGGCCCTCTACACCTTC. It codes for CASSLRPSGQGALYTF.

J is TRBJ2-3 and V is TRBV27; 9 nucleotides line up with TRBD2. With 6 bases clipped from V and 6 bases from J, the junction kept 16 bases outside the gene matches. This CDR3 is built from 17 residues. CDR1 and CDR2 (germline): MNHEY, SMNVEV (reference sequence). The CDR3 loop is CASRRGVSSGDSDTQYF. The CDR3 DNA is TGTGCCAGCAGACGTGGGGTCTCTAGCGGGGATTCTGATACGCAGTATTTT.

The genes are TRBV7-6 and TRBJ1-5; maybe TRBD1 (6 bases). The length of the CDR3 is 18 residues. CDR1 and CDR2 (germline): SGHVS, FNYEAQ. Trimming cost V 5 bases and J 6 bases, with 26 bases left between them. The DNA of the CDR3 is TGTGCCAGCAGCCCCTCGGGGATTGGGGGCGCATCAGGTCAGCCCCAGCATTTT. It specifies CASSPSGIGGASGQPQHF. Supplemented by reference TRBV7-6 and TRBJ1-5, the full variable domain reads GAGVSQSPRYKVTKRGQDVALRCDPISGHVSLYWYRQALGQGPEFLTYFNYEAQQDKSGLPNDRFSAERPEGSISTLTIQRTEQRDSAMYRCASSPSGIGGASGQPQHFGDGTRLSIL.

The chain carries TRBV7-7 and TRBJ1-2, with 9 bases fitting TRBD1. The germline V gene has CDR1 SSHAT and CDR2 FNYEAQ (reference sequence). This CDR3 is 17 amino acids long. V lost 4 bases and J lost 5; bases outside the gene matches: 14. The CDR3 region is CASSSRAPTGTGYGYTF. The CDR3 DNA reads TGTGCCAGCAGCTCAAGGGCCCCAACCGGGACAGGGTATGGCTACACCTTC.

J is TRBJ2-5 and V is TRBV7-8; 8 nucleotides match TRBD2. Germline assignment: CDR1 SGHVS and CDR2 FQNEAQ. The CDR3 spans 12 residues. Trimming at V came to 9 bases and at J to 2 bases, leaving 2 bases not matched to a gene. CDR3 amino acids: CASVAGQETQYF. CDR3 nucleotide sequence: TGTGCCAGTGTAGCGGGACAAGAGACCCAGTACTTC.

The chain is built from TRBV7-9 and TRBJ1-1; TRBD1 might be the D (6 bases). With 5 bases removed from V and 7 bases from J, the gap between germline ends came to 17 bases. This CDR3 region has 14 residues. Germline assignment: CDR1 SEHNR and CDR2 FQNEAQ (reference sequence). The CDR3 is CASSPAGGPGEAFF. The CDR3 DNA sequence: TGTGCCAGCAGCCCCGCGGGGGGGCCGGGTGAAGCTTTCTTT.

V is TRBV27 and J is TRBJ2-7; TRBD1 agrees at 10 bases. CDR1 is MNHEY and CDR2 is SMNVEV in the germline V gene (reference sequence). With 4 bases clipped from V and 5 bases from J, the junction kept 5 bases outside the gene matches. The CDR3 totals 14 residues. In nucleotides, the CDR3 is TGTGCCAGCAGTTGGGACAGGGGCTATAACGAGCAGTACTTC. As protein: CASSWDRGYNEQYF.

The chain uses TRBV11-1 and TRBJ2-1, with a possible D match to TRBD2 (5 bases). The V and J ends lost 5 bases and 9 bases respectively, with 14 bases between them. The CDR3 is 13 residues long. Germline V gives CDR1 SGHAT, CDR2 FQDESV (reference sequence). The CDR3 bases are TGTGCCAGCAGCCGAGGCCTAGCTGTTGAGCAGTTCTTC. This codes for CASSRGLAVEQFF.

The chain joins TRBV19 to TRBJ2-7; D is perhaps TRBD2 (6 bases). This CDR3 is 14 amino acids long. Germline V gene data show CDR1 as LNHDA and CDR2 as SQIVND (reference sequence). V lost 3 bases, J lost 0 bases, and 9 bases lay in between. The CDR3 is CASSIDGGSYEQYF. DNA of the CDR3: TGTGCCAGTAGTATCGACGGGGGCTCCTACGAGCAGTACTTC.

By sample share, this clone is large. V usage is TRBV6-1 and J usage is TRBJ1-1, with 9 bases identical to TRBD1. The CDR3 loop spans 15 amino acids. Germline V gene sequence: CDR1 MNHNS, CDR2 SASEGT. V dropped 7 bases and J dropped 4; count of bases not matched to a gene: 10. CDR3 bases: TGTGCCAGCACCTTGGACAGGGGTGGGATCACTGAAGCTTTCTTT. Protein: CASTLDRGGITEAFF.

This clone was recorded only once. The gene calls are TRBV9 and TRBJ2-5; maybe TRBD2 (6 bases). The germline gives CDR1 SGDLS, CDR2 YYNGEE. The CDR3 consists of 15 residues. V dropped 2 bases and J dropped 2 bases, with 13 bases sitting between them. The CDR3 loop is CASSVRLGGQETQYF. The CDR3 DNA is TGTGCCAGCAGCGTCAGACTGGGGGGACAAGAGACCCAGTACTTC.